This T cell receptor beta chain is from a study of blood T cells in healthy people across ages. Overall study results and limits: As age increased, TCR beta diversity per million T cells fell in a roughly linear fashion. Donor CMV status was unknown, possibly confounding expanded clonotype changes.

The authors ran a second PCR of about 7 to 11 cycles using a sample-barcoded 5' primer and a J-beta primer mix. One entry per CDR3 protein results from TCRdb running MiXCR on the 5' RACE reads. Altogether 780,000 or so distinct CDR3 sequences are present, roughly 50% being singletons, with the ten largest covering roughly 24%. With regard to this clonotype: The antigen is unknown.

In germline, CDR1 is DFQATT, CDR2 SNEGSKA (reference sequence). The CDR3 is made up of 12 amino acids. The extraction recovered at least 5 micrograms of total RNA per sample. The source of this sequence is a man in his forties in good health. Sequencing was carried out using blood. The chain couples TRBV20-1 to TRBJ2-4; perhaps TRBD1 as D (5 bases). The J call is doubtful: the DNA matches TRBJ2-5 better. CDR3 in amino acids: CSAAPGRETQYF. The DNA for the CDR3 is TGCAGTGCTGCCCCAGGGCGGGAGACCCAGTACTTC.